This entry lists 29 T cell receptor beta chains sequenced from one sample in a study of shared clonotypes between healthy human individuals. Libraries were prepared by immunoSEQ multiplex PCR; TCRdb keeps only in-frame clonotypes and omits some of them. Among about 480,000 clones listed, over 75% were seen once. Sequencing was carried out using PBMCs. The source is a woman in her thirties or forties in good health. Some clones in this sample may be carry-over from other donors' samples.

This clone came up once. This chain connects TRBV6-5 to TRBJ1-4; maybe TRBD1 (5 bases). Germline V lookup: CDR1 MNHEY, CDR2 SVGAGI. Trimming removed 5 bases from V and 8 bases from J, with 6 bases in between. CDR3 length: 11 amino acids. For the CDR3, the DNA is TGTGCCAGCAGTAGACAGGAAAAACTGTTTTTT. Translated, it gives CASSRQEKLFF.

V is TRBV18 and J is TRBJ2-1; 7 positions match TRBD2. After removal of 2 bases from V and 4 bases from J, the junction contained 14 bases not matched to a gene. CDR3 size: 18 residues. Germline values: CDR1 KGHSH, CDR2 LQKENI. CDR3 sequence: CASSPSGAVSTRYNEQFF. In nucleotides, the CDR3 is TGTGCCAGCTCACCAAGCGGGGCGGTCTCCACCCGATACAATGAGCAGTTCTTC.

The J gene is TRBJ2-1, the V gene TRBV5-1; tentatively, D is TRBD2 (6 bases). Between the trimmed V and J ends, which lost 2 bases and 0 bases, there was a span of 21 bases. Germline V CDR1 and CDR2: SGHRS, YFSETQ. CDR3 length equals 19 residues. In DNA form, the CDR3 reads TGCGCCAGCAGCTTAAACTCACCCGGGACTCCGAGCTCCTACAATGAGCAGTTCTTC. It translates to CASSLNSPGTPSSYNEQFF.

V is TRBV19 and J is TRBJ1-5; D gene unclear. Germline V lookup: CDR1 LNHDA, CDR2 SQIVND (reference sequence). Trimming cost V 3 bases and J 0 bases, with 9 bases left between them. The CDR3 runs 15 residues. The CDR3 spells CASSMTGISNQPQHF. CDR3 in DNA: TGTGCCAGTAGTATGACGGGCATTAGCAATCAGCCCCAGCATTTT.

This chain links TRBV30 with TRBJ2-3, with 8 positions matching TRBD1. The CDR3 is made up of 16 amino acids. V shed 4 bases and J 0 bases; nucleotides not matched to a gene: 9. In germline, CDR1 is GTSNPN, CDR2 SVGIG (reference sequence). CDR3 amino acids: CAWTPWDRRSTDTQYF. Written as DNA, the CDR3 is TGTGCCTGGACCCCCTGGGACAGGAGAAGCACAGATACGCAGTATTTT.

This clone was found a few times. The CDR3 DNA sequence: TGTGCCAGCAGTACGCGGACTAGCGGGAGCGATGAGCAGTTCTTC. Translated, it gives CASSTRTSGSDEQFF. The chain recombines TRBV11-1 with TRBJ2-1; 13 nucleotides match TRBD2. J lost 8 bases, V lost 6 bases, and 7 bases had no gene match. The CDR3 is made up of 15 amino acids. CDR1 is SGHAT and CDR2 is FQDESV in the germline V gene (reference sequence).

The chain employs TRBV28 and TRBJ1-4; possibly TRBD1 for D (6 bases). V shed 5 bases and J shed 7 bases, with 20 bases lying between them. The CDR3 covers 16 residues. In germline, CDR1 is MDHEN, CDR2 SYDVKM. CDR3 amino acids: CASSPPLDRSVEKLFF. The CDR3 DNA reads as TGTGCCAGCAGTCCACCCCTCGACAGGAGCGTTGAAAAACTGTTTTTT. The full variable domain, rest sourced from reference TRBV28 and TRBJ1-4, is DVKVTQSSRYLVKRTGEKVFLECVQDMDHENMFWYRQDPGLGLRLIYFSYDVKMKEKGDIPEGYSVSREKKERFSLILESASTNQTSMYLCASSPPLDRSVEKLFFGSGTQLSVL.

Comment on this clone: Within the sample, other DNA sequences also encode this same CDR3. This rearrangement joins TRBV19 to TRBJ1-2; D not resolved. Trimming cost V 5 bases and J 4 bases, with 11 bases left between them. In germline, CDR1 is LNHDA, CDR2 SQIVND (reference sequence). The CDR3 is 13 amino acids. This CDR3 reads CASSPGQLYGYTF. Here the CDR3 DNA reads TGTGCCAGTAGTCCCGGGCAGCTCTATGGCTACACCTTC.

This clone was observed many times. V usage is TRBV28 and J usage is TRBJ2-1, with D possibly TRBD1 on 5 matching bases. This CDR3 is built from 13 residues. The ends were cut back, 7 bases at V and 9 bases at J, with 16 bases in the middle. Germline CDR1 MDHEN, CDR2 SYDVKM. The CDR3 is CASTGFAVSEQFF. For the CDR3, the DNA is TGTGCCAGCACAGGGTTCGCAGTGAGTGAGCAGTTCTTC.

The chain employs TRBV28 and TRBJ2-5, with 10 nucleotides matching TRBD2. Trimming cost V 4 bases and J 4 bases; bases outside gene matches: 6. In germline, CDR1 is MDHEN, CDR2 SYDVKM. The CDR3 contains 15 residues. In DNA, the CDR3 is TGTGCCAGCAGTTCCCTAGCGGGAGTAGTAGAGACCCAGTACTTC. Translation: CASSSLAGVVETQYF.

The genes are TRBV5-1 and TRBJ2-7, with 13 bases matching TRBD2. CDR1 and CDR2 (germline): SGHRS, YFSETQ. The ends lost 6 bases at V and 1 base at J; junction bases unmatched: 13. This CDR3 region has 18 residues. The CDR3 DNA sequence: TGCGCCAGCACCCAGACTAGCGGGAGGCCTCCAGGGTCCTACGAGCAGTACTTC. This translates into CASTQTSGRPPGSYEQYF. The complete variable domain, with remaining parts taken from reference TRBV5-1 and TRBJ2-7, reads KAGVTQTPRYLIKTRGQQVTLSCSPISGHRSVSWYQQTPGQGLQFLFEYFSETQRNKGNFPGRFSGRQFSNSRSEMNVSTLELGDSALYLCASTQTSGRPPGSYEQYFGPGTRLTVT.

The CDR3: CASRVADTYEQYF. CDR3 nucleotides: TGTGCCAGCCGGGTAGCGGATACCTACGAGCAGTACTTC. This chain joins TRBV6-6 and TRBJ2-7; D perhaps matches TRBD2 (6 bases). CDR1 MNHNY and CDR2 SVGAGI come from the germline V gene (reference sequence). V shed 8 bases and J shed 2 bases, with 13 bases lying between them. The CDR3 length is 13 residues.

The chain carries TRBV29-1 and TRBJ1-2; a possible D gene is TRBD1 (5 bases). The CDR3 loop spans 11 amino acids. V shed 4 bases and J shed 4 bases, with 7 bases lying between them. Looked up from germline, CDR1 is SQVTM and CDR2 is ANQGSEA. The CDR3 loop is CSVGQPYGYTF. Written as DNA, the CDR3 is TGCAGCGTTGGACAGCCCTATGGCTACACCTTC. Full variable domain (rest looked up from reference TRBV29-1 and TRBJ1-2): SAVISQKPSRDICQRGTSLTIQCQVDSQVTMMFWYRQQPGQSLTLIATANQGSEATYESGFVIDKFPISRPNLTFSTLTVSNMSPEDSSIYLCSVGQPYGYTFGSGTRLTVV.

The chain recombines TRBV29-1 with TRBJ2-7, with D perhaps TRBD1 or TRBD2 (5 bases each). CDR1 and CDR2 from the germline V gene are SQVTM and ANQGSEA. The CDR3 is 13 residues long. The V end lost 2 bases, the J end lost 0 bases, and 8 bases lay between the germline ends. CDR3 loop: CSVERDGSYEQYF. In nucleotides, the CDR3 is TGCAGCGTTGAAAGGGACGGCTCCTACGAGCAGTACTTC.

The J gene is TRBJ1-1, the V gene TRBV28, with D perhaps TRBD1 (5 bases). The germline V gene encodes CDR1 MDHEN and CDR2 SYDVKM. This CDR3 has 14 residues. V lost 5 bases and J lost 5, with 15 bases in between. The CDR3 loop is CASSPPPGGTEAFF. CDR3 nucleotide sequence: TGTGCCAGCAGTCCCCCCCCGGGGGGGACTGAAGCTTTCTTT.

This clone was detected once. The genes are TRBV15 and TRBJ1-3; D ambiguous. CDR1 and CDR2 (germline): LNHNV, YYDKDF (reference sequence). CDR3 length: 16 amino acids. V lost 0 bases and J 11 bases, leaving 20 bases between the germline ends. CDR3 amino acids: CATSRDSVPGGPAIYF. The CDR3 DNA reads as TGTGCCACCAGCAGAGATTCCGTCCCGGGAGGCCCAGCCATATATTTT.

The rearrangement uses TRBV2 and TRBJ2-5; TRBD1 agrees at 8 bases. There are 13 residues in the CDR3. CDR1 is SNHLY and CDR2 is FYNNEI in the germline V gene. Trimming at V came to 10 bases and at J to 3 bases, leaving 7 bases not matched to a gene. CDR3: CATTGGPEETQYF. CDR3 DNA: TGTGCCACCACAGGGGGTCCGGAAGAGACCCAGTACTTC.

Worth noting for this clone: A much larger clone differs from this one at a single base, so this may be a read error. V and J are TRBV28 and TRBJ2-5, with D possibly being TRBD2 (5 bases). The DNA matches TRBJ2-7 better at its end, which makes the J call doubtful. CDR1 is MDHEN and CDR2 is SYDVKM in the germline V gene. The CDR3 is 11 amino acids. CDR3 sequence: CASSRGYEQYF. CDR3 nucleotide sequence: TGTGCCAGCAGCCGGGGCTACGAGCAGTACTTC.

The chain uses TRBV19 and TRBJ1-2, with TRBD1 matching over 7 bases. V lost 6 bases and J lost 4; bases outside the gene matches: 8. The CDR3 consists of 14 residues. The V gene's germline CDR1 is LNHDA and CDR2 SQIVND (reference sequence). The DNA of the CDR3 is TGTGCCAGTAGACCTGACAGGGCGGTCTATGGCTACACCTTC. Protein: CASRPDRAVYGYTF.

The rearrangement joins TRBV7-2 to TRBJ2-7; 8 bases fit TRBD1. The V segment lost 5 bases and the J segment 0 bases; nucleotides outside the gene matches: 9. CDR3 length: 16 amino acids. CDR1 SGHTA and CDR2 FQGNSA come from the germline V gene. The CDR3 here is CASSIRTGLYSYEQYF. CDR3 nucleotides: TGTGCCAGCAGCATCAGGACAGGGCTATACTCCTACGAGCAGTACTTC.

The V and J genes are TRBV5-1 and TRBJ2-3; 13 bases are a match to TRBD2. Germline CDR1 reads SGHRS; CDR2 reads YFSETQ. The V gene end was trimmed by 2 bases and the J gene end by 0 bases; junction bases not matched to a gene: 3. The CDR3 has 17 residues. CDR3 sequence: CASSFTSGRGSTDTQYF. CDR3 DNA sequence: TGCGCCAGCAGCTTCACTAGCGGGAGGGGGAGCACAGATACGCAGTATTTT. The variable domain in full, with the rest retrieved from reference TRBV5-1 and TRBJ2-3, is KAGVTQTPRYLIKTRGQQVTLSCSPISGHRSVSWYQQTPGQGLQFLFEYFSETQRNKGNFPGRFSGRQFSNSRSEMNVSTLELGDSALYLCASSFTSGRGSTDTQYFGPGTRLTVL.

The chain combines TRBV30 with TRBJ2-2; TRBD2 aligns across 10 bases. The ends lost 5 bases at V and 7 bases at J; junction bases unmatched: 7. The V gene's germline CDR1 is GTSNPN and CDR2 SVGIG (reference sequence). The CDR3 totals 14 residues. DNA for the CDR3: TGTGCCTGGGCCCCGGGACTAGCGTTCGGGGAGCTGTTTTTT. Amino acids: CAWAPGLAFGELFF.

This chain connects TRBV4-1 to TRBJ2-7; D is possibly TRBD2 (5 bases). From germline, CDR1 is MGHRA and CDR2 YSYEKL. V was cut by 4 bases and J by 1 base, with 8 bases left in between. CDR3 length equals 13 residues. The CDR3 protein is CASSPTRSYEQYF. CDR3 DNA: TGCGCCAGCAGCCCAACTAGGTCCTACGAGCAGTACTTC.

The chain carries TRBV25-1 and TRBJ2-5; the match to TRBD1 covers 9 bases. The DNA end lines up better with TRBJ2-7; the J call may be wrong. CDR1 and CDR2 (germline): MGHDK, SYGVNS. The CDR3 runs 14 residues. CDR3 residues: CASRSGTGNYEQYF. The CDR3 DNA follows: TGTGCCAGCAGATCCGGGACAGGGAACTACGAGCAGTACTTC.

The rearrangement uses TRBV9 and TRBJ2-1, with 7 bases matching TRBD1. This CDR3 is 12 amino acids long. V was clipped by 4 bases and J by 8 bases; unmatched bases: 3. Germline CDR1 SGDLS, CDR2 YYNGEE. The CDR3 DNA reads as TGTGCCAGCAGCTCCCAGGGGGATGAGCAGTTCTTC. Its translation is CASSSQGDEQFF.

This clone was recorded once. This sequence joins TRBV4-2 and TRBJ1-4; weak D call: TRBD1 (5 bases). The germline V and J ends were trimmed by 0 bases and 4 bases, with 12 bases remaining between them. The CDR3 extends over 16 amino acids. The germline gives CDR1 LGHNA, CDR2 YNFKEQ. The CDR3 here is CASSQDQTDDNEKLFF. CDR3 bases: TGTGCCAGCAGCCAAGATCAGACAGACGATAATGAAAAACTGTTTTTT.

This clone occurred a few times. This sequence joins TRBV5-8 and TRBJ1-5, with 8 bases that match TRBD1. Trimming cost V 0 bases and J 0 bases; bases outside gene matches: 2. Per the germline V gene, CDR1 is SGHTS and CDR2 is YDEGEE. The CDR3 covers 16 residues. The CDR3 region has the DNA TGTGCCAGCAGCTTGGGGACAGGGTTTAGCAATCAGCCCCAGCATTTT. Translation gives CASSLGTGFSNQPQHF.

The V call is TRBV30, the J call TRBJ1-2; the match to TRBD1 covers 8 bases. Germline trimming cut 2 bases from V and 0 bases from J; bases unmatched to any gene: 8. The CDR3 is 16 residues long. Per the germline V gene, CDR1 is GTSNPN and CDR2 is SVGIG (reference sequence). The CDR3 DNA is TGTGCCTGGAGTCCGACAGGGGCCACAGCTAACTATGGCTACACCTTC. Residues: CAWSPTGATANYGYTF.

J is TRBJ2-7 and V is TRBV28; 9 bases are shared with TRBD2. The CDR3 covers 13 residues. The V gene end was trimmed by 6 bases and the J gene end by 0 bases; junction bases not matched to a gene: 0. The germline gives CDR1 MDHEN, CDR2 SYDVKM. DNA of the CDR3: TGTGCCAGCAGAGCGGGGGGCTCCTACGAGCAGTACTTC. Its protein is CASRAGGSYEQYF.